This entry lists 20 T cell receptor beta chains sequenced from one sample in a study of blood T cells in healthy people across ages (dated by TCRdb to the mid-2010s). Receptors were amplified or captured by 5' RACE. Sequencer: Illumina HiSeq 2500. The second PCR ran for about 6 to 12 cycles and used a J-beta primer mix along with a sample-barcoded 5' primer. TCRdb reanalyzed the raw reads on its own, using fastp at Q25 for trimming and MiXCR for clone calling, and kept in-frame beta chains. All rows with the same CDR3 protein become a single entry with the most common DNA and genes. In this sample the table shows 1.5 million to 2 million distinct CDR3 sequences, roughly 27% of which occur a single time. 7.7% of the sample is held by the ten biggest clonotypes. Sequenced material: blood. The receptor set was obtained from a woman in her twenties or thirties in good health.

V is TRBV6-2 or TRBV6-3 and J is TRBJ2-1; D unclear. CDR1 MNHEY and CDR2 SVGEGT come from the germline V gene. The CDR3 contains 15 residues. V was cut by 8 bases and J by 9 bases, with 23 bases left in between. CDR3 sequence (DNA): TGTGCCAGCGCGCCGAGTGGGGAAGGGAAGAGTGAGCAGTTCTTC. Encoded protein: CASAPSGEGKSEQFF.

Ten or more counts support this clonotype. The chain is built from TRBV4-1 and TRBJ2-7; 7 nucleotides agree with TRBD1. CDR1 is MGHRA, CDR2 YSYEKL, per germline. Trimming removed 1 base from V and 2 bases from J; junction bases left unmatched: 5. The CDR3 runs to 15 residues. As DNA, the CDR3 is TGCGCCAGCAGCCAAGTCCAGGGACAGACCTACGAGCAGTACTTC. It encodes CASSQVQGQTYEQYF.

This clonotype has at least ten counts. J is TRBJ2-1 and V is TRBV5-6, with a tentative D call TRBD2 (5 bases). CDR3 length: 13 residues. CDR1 is SGHDT, CDR2 YYEEEE, per germline. The V gene lost 5 bases and the J gene lost 9 bases, with 15 bases spanning the gap. CDR3 sequence reads: CASRRVLYGEQFF. CDR3 DNA: TGTGCCAGCAGGAGGGTCCTTTACGGTGAGCAGTTCTTC.

This clonotype showed up just once. The chain links TRBV7-2 to TRBJ1-2; D unresolved. Trimming removed 5 bases at V and 7 bases at J, with 14 bases between. Germline V gene data show CDR1 as SGHTA and CDR2 as FQGNSA. The CDR3 runs to 13 residues. The CDR3 here is CASSKQKETGYTF. CDR3 sequence (DNA): TGTGCCAGCAGCAAACAGAAGGAGACTGGCTACACCTTC.

The chain is built from TRBV7-3 and TRBJ2-1, with D tentatively TRBD2 (7 bases). Germline V CDR1 and CDR2: SGHTA, FQGTGA. The CDR3 covers 14 residues. Trimming stripped 0 bases from V and 9 bases from J, with 12 bases between. CDR3 DNA sequence: TGTGCCAGCAGCTTAACCCCGGGGGGCGGTGAGCAGTTCTTC. Residues: CASSLTPGGGEQFF.

There are a few counts of this clonotype. The V gene is TRBV4-2, the J gene TRBJ1-2; D is uncertain. Per the germline V gene, CDR1 is LGHNA and CDR2 is YNFKEQ. V was trimmed by 1 base and J by 4 bases, leaving 16 bases between them. The CDR3 has 16 amino acids. The CDR3 loop is CASSQGRQVPLYGYTF. The CDR3 DNA follows: TGTGCCAGCAGCCAAGGACGGCAGGTCCCCCTCTATGGCTACACCTTC.

This sequence joins TRBV20-1 and TRBJ1-2; tentative D call: TRBD1 (5 bases). The CDR3 contains 16 residues. In germline, CDR1 is DFQATT, CDR2 SNEGSKA (reference sequence). Trimming removed 1 base from V and 1 base from J, with 16 bases in between. The DNA for the CDR3 is TGCAGTGCTAGAGGATACGGGCGGGGGGATAACTATGGCTACACCTTC. This sequence encodes CSARGYGRGDNYGYTF.

This clonotype was seen many times. The chain carries TRBV29-1 and TRBJ2-5, with TRBD2 matching 10 bases. This CDR3 spans 14 amino acids. Germline V CDR1 and CDR2: SQVTM, ANQGSEA. V lost 8 bases and J lost 4; bases outside the gene matches: 10. The CDR3 DNA follows: TGCAGCTTCCTAGCGGGAGCCGCTCGAGAGACCCAGTACTTC. It translates to CSFLAGAARETQYF.

A few counts support this clonotype. The rearrangement links TRBV7-6 to TRBJ1-5; 11 bases fit TRBD1. CDR3 size: 15 residues. Trimming took 4 bases from V and 7 from J; bases not matched to a gene: 6. CDR1 is SGHVS, CDR2 FNYEAQ, per germline. Here the CDR3 reads CASSSGTGGVQPQHF. The CDR3 DNA is TGTGCCAGCAGCTCCGGGACAGGGGGTGTCCAGCCCCAGCATTTT.

This clonotype was picked up a small number of times. The rearrangement uses TRBV20-1 and TRBJ1-2; 10 nucleotides agree with TRBD1. CDR3 length equals 14 residues. Per germline, CDR1 DFQATT and CDR2 SNEGSKA (reference sequence). The V and J ends lost 0 bases and 5 bases, in that order; junction bases with no gene match: 3. Written as DNA, the CDR3 is TGCAGTGCTAGAGAAGGACAGGGGGGATATGGCTACACCTTC. Translated, it gives CSAREGQGGYGYTF.

The chain combines TRBV20-1 with TRBJ1-2; 8 nucleotides match TRBD1. Losses at the gene ends were 6 bases for V and 8 bases for J; bases not matched to a gene: 11. The CDR3 loop spans 13 amino acids. The V gene's germline CDR1 is DFQATT and CDR2 SNEGSKA (reference sequence). In nucleotides, the CDR3 is TGCAGTGCGGAGGGGCAGGGGGCTGACGGCTACACCTTC. It yields the protein CSAEGQGADGYTF.

The J gene is TRBJ2-7, the V gene TRBV15; D is undetermined. Germline V gene sequence: CDR1 LNHNV, CDR2 YYDKDF (reference sequence). Trimming stripped 4 bases from V and 0 bases from J, with 10 bases between. The CDR3 runs to 14 residues. This chain's CDR3 is CATSKDLASYEQYF. The CDR3 DNA reads as TGTGCCACCAGCAAGGACCTGGCCTCCTACGAGCAGTACTTC.

This clonotype was counted between two and nine times. This chain connects TRBV7-2 to TRBJ2-7; the D is unclear. The length of the CDR3 is 14 residues. Germline V CDR1 and CDR2: SGHTA, FQGNSA. V lost 1 base to trimming and J lost 6 bases, with 13 bases between them. CDR3 DNA sequence: TGTGCCAGCAGCTTAGGAGGAACGGGCTTCGAGCAGTACTTC. Amino acids: CASSLGGTGFEQYF.

This clonotype was seen at least ten times. V is TRBV4-1 and J is TRBJ2-7; 8 bases fit TRBD1. V shed 3 bases, J shed 1 base, and the junction held 5 bases outside the gene matches. CDR3 size: 15 residues. Germline values: CDR1 MGHRA, CDR2 YSYEKL. The CDR3: CASSQFTGGSYEQYF. The CDR3 bases are TGCGCCAGCAGCCAGTTTACAGGGGGATCCTACGAGCAGTACTTC.

This clonotype appeared a few times. The chain links TRBV27 to TRBJ2-6; unclear D gene. Trimming cost V 2 bases and J 1 base, with 12 bases left between them. CDR3 length equals 17 residues. Per germline, CDR1 MNHEY and CDR2 SMNVEV (reference sequence). The CDR3 DNA reads as TGTGCCAGCAGTTTACGGTTCCGAGCGTCTGGGGCCAACGTCCTGACTTTC. Its protein product is CASSLRFRASGANVLTF.

This clonotype was observed a handful of times. V and J are TRBV28 and TRBJ2-3, with 7 nucleotides matching TRBD2. This CDR3 region has 15 residues. Germline loops: CDR1 MDHEN, CDR2 SYDVKM. With 6 bases clipped from V and 5 bases from J, the junction kept 11 bases outside the gene matches. DNA for the CDR3: TGTGCCAGCAGGTTGGGAGGGACGGGAGGAGATACGCAGTATTTT. Protein sequence: CASRLGGTGGDTQYF.

This chain uses TRBV6-6 with TRBJ2-4; either TRBD1 or TRBD2 may fit D (5 bases each). V lost 10 bases, J lost 8 bases, and 18 bases lay in between. Germline assignment: CDR1 MNHNY and CDR2 SVGAGI (reference sequence). The CDR3 runs to 13 residues. The CDR3 DNA is TGTGCCACGTGTTCGGGGTTGGGGGACATTCAGTACTTC. Its translation: CATCSGLGDIQYF.

This clonotype was recorded a few times. V and J are TRBV20-1 and TRBJ2-1, with D uncertain. Germline CDR1 reads DFQATT; CDR2 reads SNEGSKA (reference sequence). The V end was cut by 0 bases, the J end by 2 bases, with 14 bases between. The CDR3 totals 16 residues. The CDR3 spells CSAREPSQRTYNEQFF. Here the CDR3 DNA reads TGCAGTGCTAGAGAGCCCAGCCAGAGGACCTACAATGAGCAGTTCTTC.

On this clonotype itself: Given the absence of the conserved phenylalanine or tryptophan at the CDR3 end, a read error is likely. CDR3 amino acids: CSAPDMNTEAFL. CDR3 nucleotide sequence: TGCAGTGCTCCGGATATGAACACTGAAGCTTTCTTG. V is TRBV20-1 and J is TRBJ1-1, with D hard to call. CDR1 and CDR2 from the germline V gene are DFQATT and SNEGSKA (reference sequence). Between the trimmed V and J ends, which lost 5 bases and 0 bases, there was a span of 7 bases. The CDR3 sequence is 12 residues long.

This clonotype was counted a few times. The genes are TRBV15 and TRBJ1-1; D is uncertain. Germline CDR1 and CDR2: LNHNV and YYDKDF (reference sequence). Trimming cost V 1 base and J 1 base, with 7 bases left between them. CDR3 size: 14 residues. The CDR3 DNA is TGTGCCACCAGCAGAGGGGGAAGGAACACTGAAGCTTTCTTT. It translates to CATSRGGRNTEAFF.